The 5 T cell receptor beta chains presented below share a single source sample, sequenced in a study of T cell repertoires in cytomegalovirus infection. TCRdb re-called the reads through MiXCR, storing one row per CDR3 protein. The table includes 100,000 or so distinct CDR3 sequences, about 22% detected once. Sequencing was done on a sample of CD8+ T cells from PBMCs. These TCRs come from a human donor in good health (CMV status not recorded). Some clones in this sample may be carry-over from other donors' samples.

This clonotype came up many times. The V gene is TRBV7-8, the J gene TRBJ2-7; 9 positions agree with TRBD1. After removal of 4 bases from V and 5 bases from J, the junction contained 3 bases not matched to a gene. The CDR3 runs to 13 residues. The germline gives CDR1 SGHVS, CDR2 FQNEAQ. The CDR3 region is CASSWGTGNEQYF. DNA of the CDR3: TGTGCCAGCAGCTGGGGGACAGGGAACGAGCAGTACTTC.

This clonotype was detected a few times. The chain has TRBV11-2 and TRBJ2-2; 12 bases fit TRBD1. J gave up 5 bases and V 4 bases, and 8 bases lay outside the gene matches. Germline assignment: CDR1 SGHAT and CDR2 FQNNGV. This CDR3 region has 17 residues. CDR3 protein: CASSSPGQGAWTGELFF. Written as DNA, the CDR3 is TGTGCCAGCAGCTCGCCGGGACAGGGGGCTTGGACCGGGGAGCTGTTTTTT. Filled out from reference TRBV11-2 and TRBJ2-2, the complete variable domain reads EAGVAQSPRYKIIEKRQSVAFWCNPISGHATLYWYQQILGQGPKLLIQFQNNGVVDDSQLPKDRFSAERLKGVDSTLKIQPAKLEDSAVYLCASSSPGQGAWTGELFFGEGSRLTVL.

This clonotype turned up a few times. The chain has TRBV6-6 and TRBJ2-7, with D perhaps matching TRBD1 or TRBD2 (5 bases each). Germline CDR1 MNHNY, CDR2 SVGAGI (reference sequence). The CDR3 is 15 amino acids. Between the trimmed V and J ends, which lost 8 bases and 2 bases, there was a span of 19 bases. CDR3 sequence (DNA): TGTGCCAGCCGTGGGGAGAGGGGTCTCACCTACGAGCAGTACTTC. This sequence encodes CASRGERGLTYEQYF.

As for this clonotype: A much more abundant neighbour one base away suggests this may be a read error. The gene calls are TRBV7-6 and TRBJ1-5, with D perhaps TRBD1 (6 bases). Germline lookup yields CDR1 SGHVS and CDR2 FNYEAQ. The CDR3 extends over 16 amino acids. The CDR3 DNA is TGTGTCAGCAGCTTAATGCCGCGGACAGACAATCAGCCCCAGCATTTT. As protein: CVSSLMPRTDNQPQHF.

This clonotype was found a few times. J is TRBJ2-2 and V is TRBV28, with 7 bases fitting TRBD1. CDR3 length: 14 residues. Germline values: CDR1 MDHEN, CDR2 SYDVKM. V trimming: 4 bases; J trimming: 5 bases; junction bases outside the gene matches: 4. The CDR3 DNA reads as TGTGCCAGCAGTTCAAGGGGGCAAACCGGGGAGCTGTTTTTT. Its protein product is CASSSRGQTGELFF.